This T cell receptor (beta chain) originates from a study of CD8+ T cells in alopecia areata. The length of the CDR3 is 12 residues. Deletions cut 9 bases from V and 10 bases from J, with 15 bases between. Per the germline V gene, CDR1 is LNHDA and CDR2 is SQIVND (reference sequence). Treatment specified: oral pan-JAK inhibitor, 5-10 mg twice daily. Following RNA extraction, reverse transcription yielded cDNA that acted as the sequencing template. Only in-frame clones appear in the TCRdb table, and some are missing; sequencing was by immunoSEQ multiplex PCR. The data contain 150,000 to 200,000 clones, about three fifths of them singletons.

The source material was CD4+ T cells sorted from blood, sampled around week 47, from a patient treated with tofacitinib. This sequence was found in a human donor with alopecia areata. The V call is TRBV19, the J call TRBJ1-4; D remains ambiguous. CDR3 amino acids: CASEDWVGKLFF. The CDR3 DNA reads as TGTGCCAGCGAAGACTGGGTGGGAAAACTGTTTTTT. The full variable domain, with the rest looked up from reference TRBV19 and TRBJ1-4, is DGGITQSPKYLFRKEGQNVTLSCEQNLNHDAMYWYRQDPGQGLRLIYYSQIVNDFQKGDIAEGYSVSREKKESFPLTVTSAQKNPTAFYLCASEDWVGKLFFGSGTQLSVL.